This T cell receptor beta chain was identified in a study of blood T cell repertoires in COVID-19. Whole-study context: The cDNA or gDNA used as material had been derived from T cells, B-cell-depleted T cells, or PBMCs.

CDR1 is SQVTM and CDR2 is ANQGSEA in the germline V gene. CDR3 length equals 11 residues. Trimming removed 7 bases at V and 9 bases at J, with 16 bases between. Sequencing was performed with immunoSEQ multiplex PCR; in TCRdb, only in-frame clones are kept and a portion is missing. The table includes more than 120,000 clones, approximately 84% detected once. The source of this sequence is a man aged 50-59 years in a cohort exposed to, infected with or recovered from COVID-19 (not recorded which). This sequence joins TRBV29-1 and TRBJ2-7; D perhaps matches TRBD2 (6 bases). The material sequenced was PBMCs or T cells enriched from blood (not recorded which). The CDR3 here is CSAVDGGGQYF. The CDR3 region has the DNA TGCAGCGCCGTTGACGGGGGAGGGCAGTACTTC.